One sample yielded the 12 T cell receptor beta chains listed below, sequenced in a study of T cells expressing NK-cell markers. TCRdb re-called the 5' RACE reads, yielding one record per CDR3 amino acid sequence without DNA. The data include tens of thousands of distinct CDR3 sequences; the top ten clones carry approximately 60%. Sequencing was performed on blood T cells: a sorted CD56 or NKG2C T cell subset, CD4+ or CD8+ T cells, or bulk PBMC T cells (not recorded which). These TCRs come from a woman between 18 and 70 years old in good health.

The chain carries TRBV12-3 or TRBV12-4 and TRBJ2-3. The CDR3 is made up of 14 amino acids. The CDR3 loop is CASSSVMGTDTQYF.

V is TRBV5-4 and J is TRBJ2-7; TCRdb selects TRBD1, and the lack of DNA leaves this call unchecked. The CDR3 runs to 14 residues. CDR1 and CDR2 (germline): SGHNT, YYREEE (reference sequence). CDR3 protein: CASSLKGPSYEQYF. Full variable domain (rest looked up from reference TRBV5-4 and TRBJ2-7): ETGVTQSPTHLIKTRGQQVTLRCSSQSGHNTVSWYQQALGQGPQFIFQYYREEENGRGNFPPRFSGLQFPNYSSELNVNALELDDSALYLCASSLKGPSYEQYFGPGTRLTVT.

The chain uses TRBV12-3 or TRBV12-4 and TRBJ2-3; the TCRdb D gene call, TRBD2, has no DNA to confirm it. CDR3 length: 14 amino acids. The CDR3 loop reads CASSLLAGTDTQYF.

J is TRBJ2-1 and V is TRBV27; the TRBD1 assignment by TCRdb is unverifiable without DNA. Germline V gene lookup returns CDR1 MNHEY and CDR2 SMNVEV (reference sequence). The CDR3 sequence is 16 residues long. CDR3 in amino acids: CASRPIGGSSYNEQFF.

CDR3 region: CASSPSPAGGLSDTQYF. This chain connects TRBV27 to TRBJ2-3; checking the TCRdb D call of TRBD2 is not possible without DNA. The germline gives CDR1 MNHEY, CDR2 SMNVEV (reference sequence). The CDR3 contains 17 residues.

The rearrangement links TRBV2 to TRBJ2-7; TCRdb returns TRBD2, unconfirmable since there is no DNA. Germline values: CDR1 SNHLY, CDR2 FYNNEI. The CDR3 covers 15 residues. CDR3 region: CASSEDRDSTYEQYF.

The V and J genes are TRBV7-9 and TRBJ1-2; the D gene TCRdb calls, TRBD1, cannot be checked with no DNA. Germline V gene lookup returns CDR1 SEHNR and CDR2 FQNEAQ (reference sequence). The CDR3 extends over 14 amino acids. This CDR3 reads CASSSPSGPNGYTF.

V and J are TRBV30 and TRBJ2-1; the TCRdb D gene call, TRBD1, has no DNA to confirm it. The CDR3 consists of 13 residues. Germline V gene sequence: CDR1 GTSNPN, CDR2 SVGIG (reference sequence). CDR3: CAWSGDPINEQFF.

The CDR3 loop is CASSSDGTSGYNEQFF. The genes are TRBV6-2 or TRBV6-3 and TRBJ2-1; the TCRdb call, TRBD2, lacks DNA for checking. This CDR3 is 16 amino acids long. CDR1 MNHEY and CDR2 SVGEGT come from the germline V gene.

The CDR3 is CATSRISPGLGESDTQYF. The chain links TRBV15 to TRBJ2-3; TCRdb's D call of TRBD2 is untestable without DNA. This CDR3 region has 18 residues. Germline V gene sequence: CDR1 LNHNV, CDR2 YYDKDF (reference sequence).

V and J are TRBV28 and TRBJ2-1; checking the TCRdb D call of TRBD1 is not possible without DNA. Germline V CDR1 and CDR2: MDHEN, SYDVKM. The CDR3 runs to 14 residues. The CDR3 loop is CASSGTKEPNEQFF.

The V and J genes are TRBV28 and TRBJ2-7; TCRdb's D call of TRBD1 is untestable without DNA. Germline V gene data show CDR1 as MDHEN and CDR2 as SYDVKM. The length of the CDR3 is 15 residues. The CDR3 reads CASSLSSGGGYEQYF.